This passage covers 13 T cell receptor beta chains from one sample sequenced in a study of human T cells and chemical hapten exposure. TCRdb itself ran the RACE reads through MiXCR, one entry per CDR3 protein. The sample records around 120,000 distinct CDR3 sequences, approximately 11% being singletons. The time point is: patch test 1, 2 weeks after DPC sensitization. Stated treatment: therapeutic diphenylcyclopropenone sensitization with weekly scalp DPC. This specimen consisted of whole blood, obtained in connection with sensitization to the hapten diphenylcyclopropenone (DPC). These receptor sequences come from a woman aged 35 to 49 with alopecia areata. Some clones in this sample may be carry-over from other donors' samples.

This clonotype was found many times. This sequence joins TRBV3-1 and TRBJ1-2; TRBD1 matches 7 bases. The J segment lost 4 bases and the V segment lost 2 bases, leaving 16 bases of the junction unmatched. The germline V gene has CDR1 LGHDT and CDR2 YNNKEL (reference sequence). The CDR3 extends over 18 amino acids. The CDR3 DNA is TGTGCCAGCAGCCAATTTAACCCGGGACAGCCATCTGGCTATGGCTACACCTTC. Amino acid sequence: CASSQFNPGQPSGYGYTF. The full variable domain, its missing parts supplied by reference TRBV3-1 and TRBJ1-2, is DTAVSQTPKYLVTQMGNDKSIKCEQNLGHDTMYWYKQDSKKFLKIMFSYNNKELIINETVPNRFSPKSPDKAHLNLHINSLELGDSAVYFCASSQFNPGQPSGYGYTFGSGTRLTVV.

This clonotype was seen ten or more times. The genes are TRBV6-6 and TRBJ1-2, with TRBD1 identical over 9 bases. Germline V lookup: CDR1 MNHNY, CDR2 SVGAGI (reference sequence). V lost 7 bases to trimming and J lost 7 bases; unmatched junction nucleotides: 13. The CDR3 extends over 15 amino acids. The CDR3 DNA is TGTGCCAGCACCCCCGCCACAGGGGGCCTTGGTGGCTACACCTTC. Translating gives CASTPATGGLGGYTF.

This rearrangement joins TRBV4-3 to TRBJ2-1, with unresolved D. Trimming took 1 base from V and 7 from J, leaving 14 bases between them. The CDR3 contains 15 residues. From germline, CDR1 is LGHNA and CDR2 YSLEER. In nucleotides, the CDR3 is TGCGCCAGCAGCCAAGTGGAGCAGGTTAATAATGAGCAGTTCTTC. Its translation is CASSQVEQVNNEQFF.

This clonotype appeared a few times. This sequence joins TRBV4-3 and TRBJ2-7; D remains ambiguous. From germline, CDR1 is LGHNA and CDR2 YSLEER. The CDR3 runs to 13 residues. V lost 2 bases to trimming and J lost 3 bases, with 8 bases between them. The CDR3, as DNA: TGCGCCAGCAGCCAACGAGTGAACTACGAGCAGTACTTC. Residues: CASSQRVNYEQYF.

This clonotype has at least ten counts. Here the CDR3 DNA reads TGCAGCGCGCAACTAGCAGGAGATACGCAGTATTTT. It yields the protein CSAQLAGDTQYF. The chain has TRBV29-1 and TRBJ2-3, with D possibly being TRBD2 (6 bases). V lost 7 bases to trimming and J lost 5 bases, with 13 bases between them. The CDR3 is made up of 12 amino acids. Germline V CDR1 and CDR2: SQVTM, ANQGSEA.

V usage is TRBV19 and J usage is TRBJ2-1; D perhaps matches TRBD2 (6 bases). The germline V gene encodes CDR1 LNHDA and CDR2 SQIVND (reference sequence). The length of the CDR3 is 15 residues. The V end was cut by 3 bases, the J end by 3 bases, with 12 bases between. The CDR3 loop reads CASSIGGAIYNEQFF. The CDR3 region has the DNA TGTGCCAGTAGTATTGGCGGGGCCATCTACAATGAGCAGTTCTTC.

This clonotype was counted only a few times. V usage is TRBV18 and J usage is TRBJ1-1; D is undetermined. V lost 2 bases and J 1 base, leaving 11 bases between the germline ends. CDR1 KGHSH and CDR2 LQKENI come from the germline V gene. This CDR3 contains 15 residues. CDR3 coding DNA: TGTGCCAGCTCACCAAAGTCACAGAAGAACACTGAAGCTTTCTTT. Encoded protein: CASSPKSQKNTEAFF.

This clonotype was observed a handful of times. J is TRBJ2-5 and V is TRBV29-1; 12 bases line up with TRBD1. Trimming took 7 bases from V and 4 from J; bases not matched to a gene: 4. Germline CDR1 reads SQVTM; CDR2 reads ANQGSEA. This CDR3 contains 13 residues. The CDR3 protein is CSAGTGGGETQYF. CDR3 sequence (DNA): TGCAGCGCCGGGACAGGGGGCGGAGAGACCCAGTACTTC.

A note on this clonotype: A much larger clone is a single base away; this may be a read error. The chain joins TRBV30 to TRBJ1-4; a possible D gene is TRBD1 (6 bases). Germline V gene data show CDR1 as GTSNPN and CDR2 as SVGIG (reference sequence). The CDR3 is made up of 13 amino acids. In DNA form, the CDR3 reads TGTGCCTGGATGCAGGGGAGGAATGAAAAACTGATTTTT. Its translation: CAWMQGRNEKLIF.

The chain carries TRBV15 and TRBJ2-7, with D maybe TRBD2 (5 bases). V lost 8 bases to trimming and J lost 6 bases, with 17 bases between them. Germline V gives CDR1 LNHNV, CDR2 YYDKDF (reference sequence). CDR3 size: 13 residues. DNA of the CDR3: TGTGCCACCGATACCCCAGGAGAGGGCGAGCAGTACTTC. Its translation is CATDTPGEGEQYF.

At least ten counts were recorded for this clonotype. The V gene is TRBV11-2, the J gene TRBJ1-2; D perhaps matches TRBD1 (5 bases). V shed 3 bases and J shed 2 bases, with 13 bases lying between them. Looked up from germline, CDR1 is SGHAT and CDR2 is FQNNGV. The CDR3 covers 15 residues. As DNA, the CDR3 is TGTGCCAGCAGCTTGAAGGAGGGGTGGAACTATGGCTACACCTTC. Its translation is CASSLKEGWNYGYTF.

The chain joins TRBV12-3 or TRBV12-4 to TRBJ1-1, with D uncertain. The CDR3 extends over 14 amino acids. Trimming left V 3 bases short and J 5 bases short, with 13 bases between. Here the CDR3 DNA reads TGTGCCAGCAGTTTTGAGGAAGCGAAGACTGAAGCTTTCTTT. It codes for CASSFEEAKTEAFF.

This clonotype was picked up a small number of times. The junction does not match germline at one end; this may be a read error. V gene TRBV18 combines with J gene TRBJ2-2; either TRBD1 or TRBD2 may fit D (5 bases each). The CDR3 totals 15 residues. Per germline, CDR1 KGHSH and CDR2 LQKENI. This CDR3 reads CASSPEAGRTGELIF. DNA for the CDR3: TGTGCCAGCTCCCCAGAGGCAGGGCGCACCGGGGAGCTGATTTTT. Full variable domain (rest looked up from reference TRBV18 and TRBJ2-2): NAGVMQNPRHLVRRRGQEARLRCSPMKGHSHVYWYRQLPEEGLKFMVYLQKENIIDESGMPKERFSAEFPKEGPSILRIQQVVRGDSAAYFCASSPEAGRTGELIFGEGSRLTVL.